The 14 T cell receptor beta chains given below trace back to one sample, sequenced in a study of blood T cell repertoires in COVID-19. Using immunoSEQ multiplex PCR, the repertoire was profiled, and TCRdb retains in-frame clones only, with some absent. The sample lists roughly 45,000 clones, 80% to 90% seen once, with around 8.2% in the top ten. Sequenced: peripheral blood. The source is a man in his sixties with active COVID-19.

The V and J genes are TRBV7-9 and TRBJ2-3, with TRBD2 matching over 11 bases. The germline CDR1 and CDR2 sequences are SEHNR and FQNEAQ (reference sequence). V gave up 5 bases and J gave up 1 base; unmatched junction bases: 5. The CDR3 length is 16 residues. The CDR3 DNA sequence: TGTGCCAGCAGCACCGGGACTAGCGGAGGCACAGATACGCAGTATTTT. It translates to CASSTGTSGGTDTQYF.

V is TRBV18 and J is TRBJ2-2; D unclear. Between the trimmed V and J ends, which lost 3 bases and 3 bases, there was a span of 11 bases. CDR3 size: 15 residues. Germline CDR1 KGHSH, CDR2 LQKENI. This CDR3 is CASSPGGGYTGELFF. The DNA for the CDR3 is TGTGCCAGCTCACCGGGTGGCGGTTACACCGGGGAGCTGTTTTTT.

The table lists this clone with a few counts. The V and J genes are TRBV15 and TRBJ2-1, with 8 bases aligning to TRBD2. V trimming: 0 bases; J trimming: 8 bases; junction bases outside the gene matches: 9. The CDR3 is 16 amino acids. The germline V gene has CDR1 LNHNV and CDR2 YYDKDF (reference sequence). The CDR3 DNA sequence: TGTGCCACCAGCAGAGACGGGGGGGAGCTACCGTATGAGCAGTTCTTC. This translates into CATSRDGGELPYEQFF.

The chain couples TRBV7-8 to TRBJ1-4; no clear D. Deletions cut 5 bases from V and 8 bases from J, with 15 bases between. There are 14 residues in the CDR3. The germline CDR1 and CDR2 sequences are SGHVS and FQNEAQ. Written as DNA, the CDR3 is TGTGCCAGCAGCCCTACCCGTTTGAAAGAAAAACTGTTTTTT. Amino acids: CASSPTRLKEKLFF. Full variable domain (remainder filled in from reference TRBV7-8 and TRBJ1-4): GAGVSQSPRYKVAKRGQDVALRCDPISGHVSLFWYQQALGQGPEFLTYFQNEAQLDKSGLPSDRFFAERPEGSVSTLKIQRTQQEDSAVYLCASSPTRLKEKLFFGSGTQLSVL.

The rearrangement joins TRBV19 to TRBJ1-4; the D is unclear. CDR3 length: 14 residues. Germline assignment: CDR1 LNHDA and CDR2 SQIVND (reference sequence). V was pared by 2 bases and J by 5 bases, with 9 bases between. The CDR3 DNA reads as TGTGCCAGTAGTATATCGCCGGGGAATGAAAAACTGTTTTTT. Its translation: CASSISPGNEKLFF.

The rearrangement uses TRBV5-5 and TRBJ2-5; 7 bases line up with TRBD1. CDR1 and CDR2 (germline): SGHKS, YYEKEE (reference sequence). CDR3 length: 13 residues. Losses at the gene ends were 4 bases for V and 5 bases for J; bases not matched to a gene: 5. CDR3 DNA sequence: TGTGCCAGCAGCCCAACAGGGGACGAGACCCAGTACTTC. It encodes CASSPTGDETQYF.

The CDR3 DNA reads as TGTGCCAGCAGCGCCGGGGGTGGGGACACTGAAGCTTTCTTT. Translated, it gives CASSAGGGDTEAFF. This rearrangement joins TRBV9 to TRBJ1-1; possible D gene TRBD1, 5 bases. The germline CDR1 and CDR2 sequences are SGDLS and YYNGEE. The CDR3 runs to 14 residues. V lost 3 bases to trimming and J lost 3 bases, with 12 bases between them.

The rearrangement uses TRBV7-9 and TRBJ2-7; 7 bases line up with TRBD1. Trimming took 5 bases from V and 7 from J; bases not matched to a gene: 11. In germline, CDR1 is SEHNR, CDR2 FQNEAQ (reference sequence). This CDR3 has 14 amino acids. The CDR3 spells CASSPGQVPREQYF. The CDR3 DNA reads TGTGCCAGCAGCCCTGGACAGGTTCCAAGGGAGCAGTACTTC.

The chain is built from TRBV5-4 and TRBJ2-7; D is perhaps TRBD2 (6 bases). The CDR3 totals 16 residues. The germline CDR1 and CDR2 sequences are SGHNT and YYREEE (reference sequence). Trimming shortened V by 4 bases and J by 3 bases, and 20 bases separated the two germline ends. The DNA of the CDR3 is TGTGCCAGCAGCCACCTGGGTAGCGGCTTAGACTACGAGCAGTACTTC. Translation: CASSHLGSGLDYEQYF. The full variable domain, in which reference TRBV5-4 and TRBJ2-7 provide the parts outside the CDR3, is ETGVTQSPTHLIKTRGQQVTLRCSSQSGHNTVSWYQQALGQGPQFIFQYYREEENGRGNFPPRFSGLQFPNYSSELNVNALELDDSALYLCASSHLGSGLDYEQYFGPGTRLTVT.

This rearrangement joins TRBV27 to TRBJ2-1; 9 nucleotides line up with TRBD2. Germline CDR1 and CDR2: MNHEY and SMNVEV (reference sequence). The CDR3 is 20 residues long. The trim removed 6 bases at V and 3 bases at J, leaving 21 bases unmatched. The CDR3 DNA follows: TGTGCCAGCAGCCGCTTGACAGGGCCCGGATCTAGCGGGAACTACAATGAGCAGTTCTTC. Its protein product is CASSRLTGPGSSGNYNEQFF.

CDR3 sequence: CASSQGSYGGKPQHF. The DNA for the CDR3 is TGCGCCAGCAGCCAAGGGTCCTACGGGGGGAAGCCCCAGCATTTT. V and J are TRBV4-1 and TRBJ1-5; D might be TRBD1 (5 bases). V dropped 1 base and J dropped 8 bases, with 15 bases sitting between them. CDR3 length equals 15 residues. CDR1 and CDR2 (germline): MGHRA, YSYEKL.

This chain joins TRBV10-3 and TRBJ1-1; D perhaps matches TRBD1 (6 bases). The length of the CDR3 is 14 residues. Germline V gene data show CDR1 as ENHRY and CDR2 as SYGVKD. The V gene lost 6 bases and the J gene lost 0 bases, with 11 bases spanning the gap. The CDR3 protein is CAISPGQMNTEAFF. The CDR3 bases are TGTGCCATCAGCCCTGGACAGATGAACACTGAAGCTTTCTTT.

The rearrangement joins TRBV19 to TRBJ2-2; the match to TRBD2 covers 15 bases. The CDR3 extends over 20 amino acids. The J segment lost 0 bases and the V segment lost 4 bases, leaving 9 bases of the junction unmatched. CDR1 and CDR2 from the germline V gene are LNHDA and SQIVND (reference sequence). The CDR3 protein is CASSTPKGLAGGSNTGELFF. The CDR3 DNA follows: TGTGCCAGTAGTACTCCAAAGGGACTAGCGGGAGGATCGAACACCGGGGAGCTGTTTTTT.

The V gene is TRBV15, the J gene TRBJ2-3; 7 bases are a match to TRBD1. With V trimmed by 2 bases and J by 11 bases, 7 bases remained unmatched. The CDR3 covers 13 residues. Germline CDR1 reads LNHNV; CDR2 reads YYDKDF (reference sequence). CDR3 residues: CATSRTGQPGQYF. The CDR3, as DNA: TGTGCCACCAGCAGAACGGGACAGCCAGGGCAGTATTTT.